This TCR beta chain was recovered during a study of T cell changes during pregnancy in multiple sclerosis. This CDR3 is 14 amino acids long. The germline CDR1 and CDR2 sequences are MNHNS and SASEGT. The V and J ends lost 8 bases and 2 bases, in that order; junction bases with no gene match: 6. Produced via immunoSEQ multiplex PCR; TCRdb's table is partial and in-frame only. The table includes 130,000 or so clones, approximately 94% detected once. The clonotype originates from a female donor with multiple sclerosis, enrolled in a pregnancy study. The material sequenced was peripheral blood, taken before pregnancy. The rearrangement uses TRBV6-1 and TRBJ2-1; 7 nucleotides match TRBD1. CDR3 in amino acids: CASQGDRAYNEQFF. As DNA, the CDR3 is TGTGCCAGCCAAGGCGACAGGGCCTACAATGAGCAGTTCTTC.